The clone carrying this T cell receptor (beta chain) was observed a handful of times. The record originates from a study of tumor-infiltrating lymphocytes in primary liver carcinoma. Study summary: Patients underwent resection of primary liver carcinoma. In every tissue type, samples returned a similar yield of roughly 3.65 to 7.5 million productive TCRbeta reads.

The length of the CDR3 is 14 residues. Germline V gene data show CDR1 as SGHAT and CDR2 as FQDESV (reference sequence). With 5 bases clipped from V and 12 bases from J, the junction kept 8 bases outside the gene matches. The study extracted blood RNA from unsorted whole blood and also extracted germline DNA. Donors were untreated and chronically infected with HBV. Production of TCR beta cDNA used 500 ng total RNA together with a constant-region primer. Nested multiplex PCR, run for three rounds with slightly modified ARM-PCR, yielded TCR beta libraries. In the first two PCR rounds, TRBV1-TRBV30 forward primers were paired with a C-beta reverse primer, and each round lasted around 10 cycles. TCRdb reprocessed the multiplex PCR reads with MiXCR, giving one entry per CDR3 protein. The sample yields 250,000 to 400,000 distinct CDR3 sequences, 50% to 70% seen once.

The V and J genes are TRBV11-1 and TRBJ2-1; 12 bases agree with TRBD2. The sample taken for sequencing was peripheral blood. The sequence derives from a man in his forties or fifties with primary liver carcinoma and hepatitis B virus infection. The CDR3 nucleotides read TGTGCCAGCAGCCCGAGACTAGCGGGGGCGATGCAGTTCTTC. It is translated as CASSPRLAGAMQFF.